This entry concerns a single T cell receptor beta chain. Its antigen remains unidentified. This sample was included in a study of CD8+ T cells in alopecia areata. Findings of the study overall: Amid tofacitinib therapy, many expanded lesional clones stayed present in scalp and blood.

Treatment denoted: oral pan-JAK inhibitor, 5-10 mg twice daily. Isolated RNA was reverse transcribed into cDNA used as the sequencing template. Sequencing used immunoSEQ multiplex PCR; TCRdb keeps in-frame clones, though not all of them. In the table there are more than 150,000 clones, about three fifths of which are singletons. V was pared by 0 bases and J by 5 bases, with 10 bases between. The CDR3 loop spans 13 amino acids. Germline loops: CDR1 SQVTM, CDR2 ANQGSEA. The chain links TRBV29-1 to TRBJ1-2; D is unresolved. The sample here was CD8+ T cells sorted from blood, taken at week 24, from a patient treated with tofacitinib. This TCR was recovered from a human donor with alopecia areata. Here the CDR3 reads CSVEDQPVYGYTF. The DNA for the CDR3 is TGCAGCGTTGAAGATCAACCGGTTTATGGCTACACCTTC.